These 18 T cell receptor beta chains share one sample of origin, sequenced in a study of blood T cell repertoires in COVID-19. Some clones are missing from TCRdb's copy, which holds only in-frame ones; the method was immunoSEQ multiplex PCR. The sample holds fewer than 350,000 clones, around nine tenths seen once. The sequenced sample consisted of PBMCs or T cells enriched from blood (not recorded which). These receptors were obtained from a woman aged 40 to 50 who had recovered from COVID-19.

The V and J genes are TRBV19 and TRBJ1-4; TRBD1 matches 7 bases. The V gene end was trimmed by 4 bases and the J gene end by 8 bases; junction bases not matched to a gene: 4. CDR3 length equals 13 residues. Germline CDR1 LNHDA, CDR2 SQIVND (reference sequence). The CDR3 DNA is TGTGCCAGTAGTAGGGACAGAGGGGAAAAACTGTTTTTT. Protein sequence: CASSRDRGEKLFF.

The V call is TRBV24-1, the J call TRBJ2-7; possibly TRBD2 for D (6 bases). CDR3 length: 13 residues. Germline V lookup: CDR1 KGHDR, CDR2 SFDVKD. The V gene lost 2 bases and the J gene lost 5 bases, with 9 bases spanning the gap. CDR3 amino acids: CATSDWRGHEQYF. In DNA, the CDR3 is TGTGCCACCAGTGATTGGCGGGGCCACGAGCAGTACTTC.

The CDR3 coding sequence is TGTGCCAGCAGTGTGGAAAGGGGCAACACTGAAGCTTTCTTT. This gives the protein CASSVERGNTEAFF. J is TRBJ1-1 and V is TRBV2, with a tentative D call TRBD1 (5 bases). Germline CDR1 is SNHLY and CDR2 is FYNNEI. The germline V and J ends were trimmed by 4 bases and 2 bases, with 11 bases remaining between them. The CDR3 is 14 amino acids.

The CDR3 protein is CAGDGGRETQYF. The CDR3 nucleotides read TGTGCCGGAGACGGGGGGCGAGAGACCCAGTACTTC. The gene calls are TRBV30 and TRBJ2-5, with D tentatively TRBD2 (7 bases). The CDR3 contains 12 residues. Germline V gives CDR1 GTSNPN, CDR2 SVGIG (reference sequence). Trimming shortened V by 8 bases and J by 4 bases, and 14 bases separated the two germline ends.

V and J are TRBV5-1 and TRBJ1-1; TRBD1 matches at 8 bases. V dropped 3 bases and J dropped 5; count of bases not matched to a gene: 6. The CDR3 loop spans 14 amino acids. Germline V gene lookup returns CDR1 SGHRS and CDR2 YFSETQ. CDR3 amino acids: CASSYQGASTEAFF. In DNA, the CDR3 is TGCGCCAGCAGCTATCAGGGGGCCTCAACTGAAGCTTTCTTT. Based on the CDR3 plus reference TRBV5-1 and TRBJ1-1, the full variable domain is KAGVTQTPRYLIKTRGQQVTLSCSPISGHRSVSWYQQTPGQGLQFLFEYFSETQRNKGNFPGRFSGRQFSNSRSEMNVSTLELGDSALYLCASSYQGASTEAFFGQGTRLTVV.

The chain couples TRBV10-2 to TRBJ2-2, with D perhaps matching TRBD2 (5 bases). Trimming cost V 6 bases and J 2 bases, with 13 bases left between them. From germline, CDR1 is WSHSY and CDR2 SAAADI. The CDR3 consists of 15 residues. The DNA for the CDR3 is TGCGCCAGCAGGGCTGACACTAGAAACACCGGGGAGCTGTTTTTT. Its protein product is CASRADTRNTGELFF.

The chain has TRBV6-1 and TRBJ1-2; D unresolved. The CDR3 is 13 residues long. Between the trimmed V and J ends, which lost 0 bases and 8 bases, there was a span of 10 bases. Germline V CDR1 and CDR2: MNHNS, SASEGT. The CDR3 region has the DNA TGTGCCAGCAGTGAAGCTTTGAGAGGGGGCTACACCTTC. Protein sequence: CASSEALRGGYTF.

The V gene is TRBV7-2, the J gene TRBJ2-1, with 8 bases aligning to TRBD2. The CDR3 runs 16 residues. J was trimmed by 5 bases and V by 4 bases; bases with no gene match: 10. Germline V gene lookup returns CDR1 SGHTA and CDR2 FQGNSA. The CDR3 sequence is CASSSERASGHNEQFF. The CDR3 DNA reads TGTGCCAGCAGCTCAGAACGGGCTAGCGGGCACAATGAGCAGTTCTTC.

The V and J genes are TRBV27 and TRBJ1-2; 7 nucleotides agree with TRBD1. CDR1 MNHEY and CDR2 SMNVEV come from the germline V gene (reference sequence). Unmatched junction bases numbered 5, after V lost 3 bases and J lost 7 bases. The CDR3 extends over 13 amino acids. CDR3 sequence (DNA): TGTGCCAGCAGTTTCGACAGGGTTGGTGGCTACACCTTC. This translates into CASSFDRVGGYTF.

The chain combines TRBV12-5 with TRBJ2-3, with 8 bases identical to TRBD1. The length of the CDR3 is 15 residues. Per germline, CDR1 LGHNT and CDR2 FRNRAP. The J segment lost 5 bases and the V segment lost 2 bases, leaving 6 bases of the junction unmatched. CDR3 amino acids: CASGLRRGLGDTQYF. Written as DNA, the CDR3 is TGTGCTAGTGGTTTGCGCAGGGGGCTGGGAGATACGCAGTATTTT.

The chain is built from TRBV15 and TRBJ2-3; 8 nucleotides agree with TRBD1. The germline V gene has CDR1 LNHNV and CDR2 YYDKDF (reference sequence). V gave up 5 bases and J gave up 5 bases; unmatched junction bases: 6. This CDR3 is 14 amino acids long. The CDR3, as DNA: TGTGCCACCAGCTCTCGACAGGGGTTAGATACGCAGTATTTT. Protein: CATSSRQGLDTQYF.

The chain joins TRBV6-2 or TRBV6-3 to TRBJ2-3; D unclear. Trimming shortened V by 6 bases and J by 1 base, and 14 bases separated the two germline ends. Germline CDR1 is MNHEY and CDR2 is SVGEGT. There are 15 residues in the CDR3. For the CDR3, the DNA is TGTGCCAGCAGCACGAGAATCAGCGGCACAGATACGCAGTATTTT. As protein: CASSTRISGTDTQYF.

The chain uses TRBV7-2 and TRBJ2-5; TRBD2 matches 13 bases. The V and J ends lost 5 bases and 2 bases, in that order; junction bases with no gene match: 8. Germline-derived CDR1 and CDR2 are SGHTA and FQGNSA. The CDR3 is made up of 17 amino acids. Here the CDR3 reads CASSQLGLAGTQETQYF. The CDR3 DNA sequence: TGTGCCAGCAGCCAACTGGGACTAGCGGGGACACAAGAGACCCAGTACTTC.

The gene calls are TRBV5-1 and TRBJ2-3, with 10 bases that match TRBD2. Trimming removed 4 bases from V and 2 bases from J; junction bases left unmatched: 4. CDR1 SGHRS and CDR2 YFSETQ come from the germline V gene. The CDR3 has 15 amino acids. CDR3: CASSLLAGFTDTQYF. The CDR3 coding sequence is TGCGCCAGCAGCCTACTAGCGGGATTCACAGATACGCAGTATTTT.

The chain is built from TRBV5-1 and TRBJ2-5, with D possibly being TRBD2 (5 bases). From germline, CDR1 is SGHRS and CDR2 YFSETQ. With 0 bases removed from V and 4 bases from J, the gap between germline ends came to 10 bases. The CDR3 covers 14 residues. The CDR3 sequence is CASSLAGVRETQYF. The CDR3 nucleotides are TGCGCCAGCAGCTTGGCCGGGGTTCGAGAGACCCAGTACTTC. Supplemented by reference TRBV5-1 and TRBJ2-5, the full variable domain reads KAGVTQTPRYLIKTRGQQVTLSCSPISGHRSVSWYQQTPGQGLQFLFEYFSETQRNKGNFPGRFSGRQFSNSRSEMNVSTLELGDSALYLCASSLAGVRETQYFGPGTRLLVL.

The rearrangement uses TRBV3-1 (or the pseudogene TRBV3-2) and TRBJ2-1, with D maybe TRBD2 (6 bases). The germline gives CDR1 LGHDT, CDR2 YNNKEL (reference sequence). The CDR3 runs to 14 residues. With 3 bases removed from V and 6 bases from J, the gap between germline ends came to 12 bases. The CDR3 coding sequence is TGTGCCAGCAGCCACCGGGCGGGAAGCAATGAGCAGTTCTTC. Encoded protein: CASSHRAGSNEQFF.

This clone came up a few times. J is TRBJ1-6 and V is TRBV29-1; D is ambiguous. CDR3 size: 12 residues. With 7 bases removed from V and 4 bases from J, the gap between germline ends came to 8 bases. Germline V gene sequence: CDR1 SQVTM, CDR2 ANQGSEA. The CDR3 DNA is TGCAGCGCCGGGTCTTATAATTCACCCCTCCACTTT. This translates into CSAGSYNSPLHF.

The V and J genes are TRBV11-3 and TRBJ1-2, with TRBD1 identical over 8 bases. Trimming removed 8 bases from V and 6 bases from J; junction bases left unmatched: 17. The germline CDR1 and CDR2 sequences are SGHNT and YENEEA. This CDR3 has 16 amino acids. CDR3 in amino acids: CASERQGANPENGYTF. The CDR3 bases are TGTGCCAGCGAACGGCAGGGGGCGAACCCGGAGAATGGCTACACCTTC. Drawing the rest from reference TRBV11-3 and TRBJ1-2, the complete variable domain is EAGVVQSPRYKIIEKKQPVAFWCNPISGHNTLYWYLQNLGQGPELLIRYENEEAVDDSQLPKDRFSAERLKGVDSTLKIQPAELGDSAVYLCASERQGANPENGYTFGSGTRLTVV.